The 18 T cell receptor beta chains below all came from one sample that was sequenced in a study of shared clonotypes between healthy human individuals. The protocol was immunoSEQ multiplex PCR, while the TCRdb copy is restricted to in-frame clones and leaves out a portion. Of about 680,000 clones listed, just over 90% are singletons. CD45RO-negative cells were positively selected for CCR7, leaving out terminally differentiated effector memory CD45RA+ cells. The sample consisted of naive CD8+ T cells sorted from blood. The origin of the receptors is a man in his thirties or forties in good health.

The chain links TRBV5-1 to TRBJ1-1; D call uncertain. The germline V gene encodes CDR1 SGHRS and CDR2 YFSETQ. The V gene lost 1 base and the J gene lost 4 bases, with 14 bases spanning the gap. There are 15 residues in the CDR3. The CDR3 loop reads CASSLRGVPATEAFF. In DNA, the CDR3 is TGCGCCAGCAGCTTGAGAGGCGTTCCAGCCACTGAAGCTTTCTTT.

In this sample, this clone turned up once. The J gene is TRBJ2-7, the V gene TRBV6-5; D is uncertain. V was trimmed by 0 bases and J by 3 bases, leaving 12 bases between them. The CDR3 runs to 15 residues. Germline V lookup: CDR1 MNHEY, CDR2 SVGAGI. This chain's CDR3 is CASSYSFGVGYEQYF. In nucleotides, the CDR3 is TGTGCCAGCAGTTACTCATTCGGTGTTGGCTACGAGCAGTACTTC.

The CDR3 is CASSYPGTNYEQYF. DNA for the CDR3: TGTGCCAGCAGCTACCCCGGCACCAACTACGAGCAGTACTTC. The rearrangement uses TRBV5-4 and TRBJ2-7; D gene unclear. Trimming left V 3 bases short and J 3 bases short, with 13 bases between. Per the germline V gene, CDR1 is SGHNT and CDR2 is YYREEE (reference sequence). The CDR3 totals 14 residues.

The rearrangement links TRBV27 to TRBJ2-7; 11 nucleotides line up with TRBD2. J lost 0 bases, V lost 8 bases, and 3 bases had no gene match. CDR1 and CDR2 from the germline V gene are MNHEY and SMNVEV (reference sequence). The CDR3 sequence is 14 residues long. In nucleotides, the CDR3 is TGTGCCAGCGGAACTAGCGGGAGCTCCTACGAGCAGTACTTC. This codes for CASGTSGSSYEQYF.

This clone was observed a single time. This chain joins TRBV7-8 and TRBJ2-1, with unresolved D. The CDR3 loop spans 14 amino acids. Trimming cost V 5 bases and J 9 bases, with 17 bases left between them. In germline, CDR1 is SGHVS, CDR2 FQNEAQ. Written as DNA, the CDR3 is TGTGCCAGCAGCGCAACAAAGATAGTCGTTGAGCAGTTCTTC. Protein product: CASSATKIVVEQFF.

Worth noting for this clone: The identical CDR3 is also encoded by other nucleotide sequences in the sample. V usage is TRBV9 and J usage is TRBJ2-7; tentatively, D is TRBD1 or TRBD2 (6 bases each). CDR1 SGDLS and CDR2 YYNGEE come from the germline V gene. CDR3 length: 12 amino acids. Trimming shortened V by 2 bases and J by 6 bases, and 9 bases separated the two germline ends. The CDR3 sequence is CASSVGGGEQYF. The CDR3 DNA reads TGTGCCAGCAGCGTTGGAGGGGGCGAGCAGTACTTC. The full variable domain, its missing parts supplied by reference TRBV9 and TRBJ2-7, is DSGVTQTPKHLITATGQRVTLRCSPRSGDLSVYWYQQSLDQGLQFLIQYYNGEERAKGNILERFSAQQFPDLHSELNLSSLELGDSALYFCASSVGGGEQYFGPGTRLTVT.

A few counts support this clone. J is TRBJ2-2 and V is TRBV30; D may be TRBD1 (5 bases). The germline gives CDR1 GTSNPN, CDR2 SVGIG (reference sequence). The CDR3 spans 13 residues. Trimming left V 0 bases short and J 6 bases short, with 8 bases between. The CDR3 here is CAWSVKGPGELFF. The CDR3 nucleotides read TGTGCCTGGAGTGTAAAGGGGCCCGGGGAGCTGTTTTTT.

The chain joins TRBV2 to TRBJ2-1; D remains ambiguous. Germline CDR1 reads SNHLY; CDR2 reads FYNNEI. This CDR3 region has 10 residues. Trimming took off 6 bases at V and 13 bases at J, with 10 bases between the two ends. DNA for the CDR3: TGTGCCAGCAGGGGCCTCACCCAGTTCTTC. This sequence encodes CASRGLTQFF.

The chain links TRBV7-8 to TRBJ2-7, with TRBD2 matching over 7 bases. This CDR3 contains 14 residues. Per germline, CDR1 SGHVS and CDR2 FQNEAQ. Trimming took 5 bases from V and 5 from J; bases not matched to a gene: 9. CDR3 nucleotide sequence: TGTGCCAGCAGCCCTCAGCGGGGTTTCCACGAGCAGTACTTC. It codes for CASSPQRGFHEQYF.

This clone has just a few counts. This chain uses TRBV6-1 with TRBJ2-7; possibly TRBD1 for D (6 bases). The V gene lost 4 bases and the J gene lost 1 base, with 8 bases spanning the gap. This CDR3 contains 13 residues. The germline CDR1 and CDR2 sequences are MNHNS and SASEGT. The CDR3 region is CASSATGSYEQYF. CDR3 coding DNA: TGTGCCAGCAGTGCGACAGGTTCCTACGAGCAGTACTTC.

V is TRBV9 and J is TRBJ2-1; TRBD2 is a possible D gene (5 bases). This CDR3 spans 13 amino acids. The V gene lost 3 bases and the J gene lost 3 bases, with 7 bases spanning the gap. The germline V gene has CDR1 SGDLS and CDR2 YYNGEE. As DNA, the CDR3 is TGTGCCAGCAGCGGCGACTACTACAATGAGCAGTTCTTC. Its protein product is CASSGDYYNEQFF.

This chain joins TRBV9 and TRBJ2-2, with TRBD2 matching 7 bases. The germline gives CDR1 SGDLS, CDR2 YYNGEE. The CDR3 contains 17 residues. Trimming took 4 bases from V and 2 from J; bases not matched to a gene: 11. CDR3 in amino acids: CASSIPRAGENTGELFF. In DNA form, the CDR3 reads TGTGCCAGCAGCATACCGAGGGCGGGAGAAAACACCGGGGAGCTGTTTTTT. The full variable domain, completed using reference TRBV9 and TRBJ2-2, is DSGVTQTPKHLITATGQRVTLRCSPRSGDLSVYWYQQSLDQGLQFLIQYYNGEERAKGNILERFSAQQFPDLHSELNLSSLELGDSALYFCASSIPRAGENTGELFFGEGSRLTVL.

The rearrangement uses TRBV2 and TRBJ1-5; D not resolved. The CDR3 runs to 14 residues. CDR1 and CDR2 (germline): SNHLY, FYNNEI. V was shortened by 3 bases and J by 0 bases, with 6 bases between the two germline ends. The DNA of the CDR3 is TGTGCCAGCAGTGACCTGGATAGCAATCAGCCCCAGCATTTT. It is translated as CASSDLDSNQPQHF.

V is TRBV28 and J is TRBJ2-1; TRBD1 matches 12 bases. The CDR3 runs 18 residues. V gave up 10 bases and J gave up 6 bases; unmatched junction bases: 19. Germline CDR1 is MDHEN and CDR2 is SYDVKM. The CDR3 sequence: CATDRDRGPLSRLNEQFF. CDR3 DNA: TGTGCCACCGACCGGGACAGGGGGCCTTTATCTCGCCTCAATGAGCAGTTCTTC.

This sequence joins TRBV15 and TRBJ2-2; a weak D match, TRBD2 (5 bases). The V gene lost 1 base and the J gene lost 0 bases, with 9 bases spanning the gap. CDR1 and CDR2 (germline): LNHNV, YYDKDF (reference sequence). This CDR3 spans 16 amino acids. As DNA, the CDR3 is TGTGCCACCAGCAGAGTAAATAGCGCGAACACCGGGGAGCTGTTTTTT. It yields the protein CATSRVNSANTGELFF.

This clone was recorded once. The CDR3 here is CASRPTGAGGTQYF. The CDR3 nucleotides read TGTGCCAGCAGACCGACAGGGGCCGGAGGGACCCAGTACTTC. The chain combines TRBV7-9 with TRBJ2-5, with TRBD1 matching over 8 bases. The CDR3 totals 14 residues. Germline CDR1 is SEHNR and CDR2 is FQNEAQ (reference sequence). The V segment lost 6 bases and the J segment 7 bases; nucleotides outside the gene matches: 10. Looking up the rest from reference TRBV7-9 and TRBJ2-5 gives the full variable domain: DTGVSQNPRHKITKRGQNVTFRCDPISEHNRLYWYRQTLGQGPEFLTYFQNEAQLEKSRLLSDRFSAERPKGSFSTLEIQRTEQGDSAMYLCASRPTGAGGTQYFGPGTRLLVL.

This chain uses TRBV19 with TRBJ1-2; D is unclear. This CDR3 spans 12 amino acids. Germline loops: CDR1 LNHDA, CDR2 SQIVND (reference sequence). Trimming stripped 5 bases from V and 6 bases from J, with 10 bases between. CDR3 nucleotide sequence: TGTGCCAGTAGTGCAAAGCTACATGGCTACACCTTC. Protein: CASSAKLHGYTF.

The V gene is TRBV9, the J gene TRBJ2-7, with TRBD1 identical over 10 bases. Germline V gene sequence: CDR1 SGDLS, CDR2 YYNGEE. The CDR3 runs 15 residues. Losses at the gene ends were 0 bases for V and 0 bases for J; bases not matched to a gene: 0. The CDR3 region is CASSVGQGASYEQYF. CDR3 sequence (DNA): TGTGCCAGCAGCGTAGGACAGGGGGCCTCCTACGAGCAGTACTTC.